The entry that follows covers one T cell receptor (beta chain) sequence. This clonotype occurred many times. No clone much larger than this one lies a single base away; base qualities are absent. The CDR3 sequence holds 11 residues, the cysteine and phenylalanine included. Left in the record is the CDR3 DNA by itself, 33 bases read in frame from the first base. V loses 7 bases, J loses 1 base, and the germline ends lie 1 base apart. Per the germline V gene (reference sequence), LGHDT is the CDR1 and YNNKEL is the CDR2. The treatment or condition label for this specimen denotes: live attenuated yellow fever vaccine strain. A standard Ficoll-Paque protocol was used to isolate PBMCs from peripheral blood. RNA from sorted memory subsets was extracted with the RNeasy Micro Kit. Synthesis of TCR cDNA relied on 5'RACE template switching, a step that introduced a universal primer site along with unique molecular identifiers. Priming for cDNA synthesis came from both the TCR alpha and TCR beta constant segments. Library amplification involved two PCR steps, and the second step added sample barcodes and sequencing adapters. Sequencing of libraries was performed on Illumina HiSeq 2500 (2x100 bp) or NovaSeq (2x150 bp). From the authors' description of their analysis: MIGEC was used to demultiplex reads and collapse the reads into UMI consensus sequences, and MiXCR was used for V(D)J alignment. Clonotypes responding to the vaccine were identified with edgeR on replicate PBMC samples, with the criteria of FDR below 0.01 and a log2 fold change above 5 up to day 15. Each bulk clonotype was labeled CD4 or CD8 based on which sequenced repertoire, CD4 or CD8, contained the clonotype at higher abundance. To estimate the distribution of each clone across memory phenotypes, clonotype frequencies in memory subsets were weighted by FACS-sorted cell numbers. The public reads were reprocessed in TCRdb via fastp at Q25 and MiXCR, keeping in-frame beta chains. Each entry is one CDR3 protein sequence, shown with its most common DNA and genes. These V and J calls originate from TCRdb's pipeline instead of the authors' own analysis. The sample table shows around 50,000 distinct CDR3 sequences, and around 6.4% are seen once. About 9.4% of the sample lies in the top ten.

The data are from a study of T cells after yellow fever vaccination (dated by TCRdb to the late 2010s). Regarding the complete study: Using CD3, CD45RA, CCR7 and CD95 staining, memory subsets (EM, EMRA, CM and Tscm) were sorted on a BD FACS Aria III. The SMART-Seq v4 Ultra Low Input RNA kit was used to prepare libraries from fractions with low cell numbers. To track T-cell clones before and after primary and booster YFV17D yellow fever vaccination, bulk TCR alpha and beta repertoires were sequenced longitudinally. Two healthy male donors, one aged 18 to 29 and one aged 30 to 40 years, made up the cohort. Blood was collected at multiple timepoints before and after primary and secondary immunization, and bulk PBMC replicates and cell subsets were isolated. Memory subsets were sorted on days 0, 15 and 45 and at 18 months following primary vaccination, and on days 0, 15 and 45 following the 30-year booster. Points the paper makes about the study in general: After the booster, most clones that had expanded after primary vaccination were detected again (around 95% of CD4 and roughly 86% of CD8), suggesting broad maintenance of memory. Computational filtering was required because FACS-sorted repertoires could contain abundant contaminating clonotypes from the bulk population. The study included only two donors, which limits how far the findings can be generalized. Compared with the primary T-cell response, the secondary T-cell response was weaker but faster, peaking on day 5 rather than day 15. In the sorted memory subsets on day 0, nearly all vaccine-responding clonotypes were below the level of detection. A small share of clonotypes occurred in both CD4 and CD8 compartments, likely arising from convergent recombination.

This sequence uses TRBV3-1 and TRBJ2-2, with no D gene named confidently. The sample consisted of PBMCs, either bulk or a sorted T-cell subset (CD4+, CD8+, memory, or dextramer-sorted; not recorded which), taken 45 days after the yellow fever booster vaccination. The sequence came from a man aged 25 to 45 who received the YFV17D yellow fever vaccine. The CDR3 reads as follows: CASMNTGELFF. The sequenced DNA: TGTGCCAGCATGAACACCGGGGAGCTGTTTTTT.